This is a list of T cell receptor beta chains from one sample in a study of blood T cell repertoires in COVID-19. Profiled with immunoSEQ multiplex PCR; TCRdb holds only in-frame clones, not every one. The sample carries roughly 140,000 clones, roughly 71% recorded once. Sequencing was carried out using peripheral blood. The receptors shown here come from an elderly woman with acute or convalescent COVID-19. The CDR3 runs from the conserved cysteine through the conserved F or W. D genes are given only for firm matches. Only part of the rows carry a size: once, few, many, or a class if the clone is expanded.

D	size	V	J	CDR3	DNA
TRBD1	-	TRBV7-2	TRBJ1-2	CASSISSGQENYGYTF	TGTGCCAGCAGCATCTCGTCGGGACAGGAGAACTATGGCTACACCTTC
TRBD2	-	TRBV7-3	TRBJ2-3	CASSPRGLAGVTDTQYF	TGTGCCAGCAGCCCGAGGGGTCTAGCGGGAGTTACAGATACGCAGTATTTT
-	-	TRBV5-8	TRBJ2-7	CASSSTTGSNEQYF	TGTGCCAGCAGCTCCACTACAGGGAGCAACGAGCAGTACTTC
-	many	TRBV5-1	TRBJ1-4	CASSQGRLGEKLFF	TGCGCCAGCAGTCAGGGAAGGCTTGGCGAAAAACTGTTTTTT
TRBD2	-	TRBV5-1	TRBJ2-1	CASSSVAGSSYNEQFF	TGCGCCAGCAGCTCGGTAGCGGGGAGCTCCTACAATGAGCAGTTCTTC
-	once	TRBV5-1	TRBJ1-3	CASSAEAFSGNTIYF	TGCGCCAGCAGTGCGGAGGCCTTCTCTGGAAACACCATATATTTT
-	few	TRBV2	TRBJ1-1	CASKGEGGTEAFF	TGTGCCAGCAAAGGGGAGGGAGGCACTGAAGCTTTCTTT
-	-	TRBV18	TRBJ2-5	CASSPGRETQYF	TGTGCCAGCTCACCGGGCCGAGAGACCCAGTACTTC
TRBD2	-	TRBV5-1	TRBJ2-7	CASSLTSGSIEQYF	TGCGCCAGCAGCTTGACTAGCGGGAGTATCGAGCAGTACTTC
TRBD1	-	TRBV18	TRBJ1-4	CASSPQGGTNEKLFF	TGTGCCAGCTCACCGCAGGGGGGAACTAATGAAAAACTGTTTTTT
-	-	TRBV19	TRBJ1-3	CATQGTGNTIYF	TGTGCCACGCAGGGGACTGGAAACACCATATATTTT
-	few	TRBV12-2	TRBJ1-2	CASRFDRRPAPNYGYTF	TGTGCAAGTCGCTTTGACAGGCGCCCAGCCCCTAACTATGGCTACACCTTC
-	-	TRBV3-1/TRBV3-2	TRBJ1-1	CASSQDLDNFRREAFF	TGTGCCAGCAGCCAAGATCTGGACAATTTCCGGAGAGAAGCTTTCTTT
-	-	TRBV5-4	TRBJ1-2	CASSLAAGNNYGYTF	TGTGCCAGCAGCTTGGCGGCAGGGAATAACTATGGCTACACCTTC
TRBD1	-	TRBV6-5	TRBJ1-3	CASSLLTGTGNTIYF	TGTGCCAGCAGCCTCTTGACAGGGACTGGAAACACCATATATTTT
TRBD1	once	TRBV5-8	TRBJ1-2	CASRSGTGNSIYGYTF	TGTGCCAGCAGATCCGGGACAGGGAATTCCATCTATGGCTACACCTTC
TRBD1	-	TRBV10-3	TRBJ1-5	CAIRQGVAQPQHF	TGTGCCATCAGACAGGGGGTAGCTCAGCCCCAGCATTTT
-	-	TRBV15	TRBJ2-2	CATTSRVVTGELFF	TGTGCCACCACCAGCCGAGTGGTTACCGGGGAGCTGTTTTTT
-	-	TRBV19	TRBJ1-2	CASSALQGYYGYTF	TGTGCCAGTAGTGCTCTTCAGGGATACTATGGCTACACCTTC
-	-	TRBV2	TRBJ1-3	CASSSDGASGNTIYF	TGTGCCAGCAGTTCCGACGGAGCCTCTGGAAACACCATATATTTT
TRBD1	-	TRBV12-5	TRBJ2-7	CASGFGQGGEQYF	TGTGCTAGTGGTTTCGGACAGGGCGGCGAGCAGTACTTC
TRBD1	-	TRBV10-3	TRBJ2-1	CAISVTGQSYNEQFF	TGTGCCATCAGTGTGACAGGGCAGTCCTACAATGAGCAGTTCTTC
-	-	TRBV27	TRBJ2-7	CASSLSPVRGYEQYF	TGTGCCAGCAGTTTATCACCGGTCCGGGGCTACGAGCAGTACTTC
-	-	TRBV2	TRBJ1-5	CASSEGLSNQPQHF	TGTGCCAGCAGTGAGGGACTCTCCAATCAGCCCCAGCATTTT
-	-	TRBV3-1/TRBV3-2	TRBJ1-5	CASSQGLPRGNQPQHF	TGTGCCAGCAGCCAGGGACTGCCGCGGGGCAATCAGCCCCAGCATTTT
TRBD1	-	TRBV2	TRBJ2-7	CASKPGTGDYEQYF	TGTGCCAGCAAACCCGGGACAGGGGATTACGAGCAGTACTTC
TRBD1	few	TRBV19	TRBJ1-5	CATRLSTGEFQPQHF	TGTGCCACACGGCTTTCGACAGGGGAGTTTCAGCCCCAGCATTTT
-	-	TRBV9	TRBJ1-4	CASSSRSGGVGEKLFF	TGTGCCAGCAGCTCGCGTAGTGGGGGCGTGGGTGAAAAACTGTTTTTT
TRBD2	-	TRBV2	TRBJ2-3	CASSEGEAGGEDTQYF	TGTGCCAGCAGTGAAGGGGAAGCGGGAGGCGAGGATACGCAGTATTTT
-	-	TRBV12-3/TRBV12-4	TRBJ1-2	CASSLDGGVGYTF	TGTGCCAGCAGTCTTGACGGCGGGGTGGGCTACACCTTC
-	-	TRBV12-3/TRBV12-4	TRBJ1-2	CASSFRGLGYTF	TGTGCCAGCAGTTTTCGAGGTTTGGGCTACACCTTC
-	-	TRBV7-9	TRBJ1-1	CASSPTGYPEAFF	TGTGCCAGCAGCCCGACAGGATACCCTGAAGCTTTCTTT
TRBD2	few	TRBV12-5	TRBJ2-2	CASARGGGELFF	TGTGCTAGTGCCCGGGGGGGCGGGGAGCTGTTTTTT
TRBD1	-	TRBV5-3	TRBJ1-1	CARSLAVGTGVKNTEAFF	TGTGCCAGAAGCTTGGCCGTTGGGACAGGGGTAAAGAACACTGAAGCTTTCTTT
TRBD1	-	TRBV7-9	TRBJ1-1	CASGGTGGFTEAFF	TGTGCCAGCGGGGGGACAGGTGGTTTTACTGAAGCTTTCTTT
-	-	TRBV18	TRBJ1-3	CASSTANSGNTIYF	TGTGCCAGCTCAACAGCCAACTCTGGAAACACCATATATTTT
TRBD2	once	TRBV29-1	TRBJ2-5	CSVPLRTSGSVETQYF	TGCAGCGTCCCCCTCAGGACTAGCGGGAGTGTGGAGACCCAGTACTTC
-	-	TRBV16	TRBJ1-1	CASSQSTVNTEAFF	TGTGCCAGCAGCCAGAGCACTGTAAACACTGAAGCTTTCTTT
TRBD1	once	TRBV19	TRBJ1-1	CASSIRGRLNTEAFF	TGTGCCAGTAGTATCAGGGGGCGACTGAACACTGAAGCTTTCTTT
-	-	TRBV19	TRBJ1-1	CASMRRANTEAFF	TGTGCCAGTATGCGCAGGGCGAACACTGAAGCTTTCTTT
-	-	TRBV2	TRBJ2-7	CATQMGRDAGFYEQYF	TGTGCCACCCAAATGGGGCGGGACGCCGGTTTCTACGAGCAGTACTTC
-	-	TRBV5-6	TRBJ1-2	CASSFGGSNGYTF	TGTGCCAGCAGCTTCGGGGGATCAAACGGCTACACCTTC
-	-	TRBV2	TRBJ1-3	CASRGGTSSGNTIYF	TGTGCCAGCAGGGGAGGGACTTCGTCTGGAAACACCATATATTTT
-	-	TRBV4-1	TRBJ1-2	CASSTRQEHLNYGYTF	TGCGCCAGCAGCACGCGACAGGAGCACCTAAACTATGGCTACACCTTC
TRBD2	-	TRBV11-2	TRBJ2-1	CASRWGSGSNEQFF	TGTGCCAGCAGGTGGGGTAGCGGGAGTAATGAGCAGTTCTTC
-	-	TRBV6-5	TRBJ1-4	CASSYSGLFQEKLFF	TGTGCCAGCAGTTACTCTGGCTTGTTCCAGGAAAAACTGTTTTTT
-	-	TRBV20-1	TRBJ1-1	CSVESGYAFF	TGCAGTGTTGAGTCAGGATACGCTTTCTTT
TRBD2	-	TRBV11-2	TRBJ2-5	CASSNRLARETQYF	TGTGCCAGCAGTAACCGACTAGCACGGGAGACCCAGTACTTC
TRBD1	few	TRBV2	TRBJ2-2	CASRRQGATGELFF	TGTGCCAGCAGAAGACAGGGGGCGACCGGGGAGCTGTTTTTT
-	medium-sized	TRBV6-1	TRBJ2-7	CASSDLGGESSYEQYF	TGTGCCAGCAGTGACTTAGGGGGGGAGAGCTCCTACGAGCAGTACTTC
-	-	TRBV5-1	TRBJ2-5	CASSLGQEIMETQYF	TGCGCCAGCAGCTTGGGACAGGAAATTATGGAGACCCAGTACTTC
-	-	TRBV28	TRBJ1-3	CASSLDSSSGNTIYF	TGTGCCAGCAGTCTGGACTCGAGCTCTGGAAACACCATATATTTT
-	-	TRBV4-3	TRBJ1-3	CASSQSSASSGNTIYF	TGCGCCAGCAGCCAGAGTTCAGCGAGCTCTGGAAACACCATATATTTT
-	once	TRBV5-4	TRBJ1-2	CASRNHNRVGGYTF	TGTGCCAGCAGAAACCACAACCGGGTAGGAGGCTACACCTTC
-	-	TRBV6-2/TRBV6-3	TRBJ1-1	CASSYDWGGKAFF	TGTGCCAGCAGTTACGATTGGGGGGGAAAAGCTTTCTTT